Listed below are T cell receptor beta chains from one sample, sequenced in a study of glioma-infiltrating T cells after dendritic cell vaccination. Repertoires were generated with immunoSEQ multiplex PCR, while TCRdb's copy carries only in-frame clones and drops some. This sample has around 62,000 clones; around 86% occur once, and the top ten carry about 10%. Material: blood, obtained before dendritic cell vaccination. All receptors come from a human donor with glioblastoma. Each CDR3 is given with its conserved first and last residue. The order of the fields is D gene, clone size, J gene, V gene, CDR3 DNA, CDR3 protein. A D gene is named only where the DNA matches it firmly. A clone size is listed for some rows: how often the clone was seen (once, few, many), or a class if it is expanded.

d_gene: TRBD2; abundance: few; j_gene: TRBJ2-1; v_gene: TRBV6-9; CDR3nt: TGTGCCAGCGGGGGAGGGAATGAGCAGTTCTTC; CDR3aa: CASGGGNEQFF
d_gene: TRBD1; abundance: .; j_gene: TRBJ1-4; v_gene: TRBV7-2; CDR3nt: TGTGCCAGCAGCTTCCGGGACAGGGGTGAAAAACTGTTTTTT; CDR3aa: CASSFRDRGEKLFF
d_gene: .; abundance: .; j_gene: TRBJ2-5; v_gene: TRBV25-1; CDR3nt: TGTGCCAGCAGTGATAGGAGAGAGACCCAGTACTTC; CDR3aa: CASSDRRETQYF
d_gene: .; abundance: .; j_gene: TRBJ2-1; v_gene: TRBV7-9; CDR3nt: TGTGCCAGCAGCTTAGTGAGAGGGATATCCTACAATGAGCAGTTCTTC; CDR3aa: CASSLVRGISYNEQFF
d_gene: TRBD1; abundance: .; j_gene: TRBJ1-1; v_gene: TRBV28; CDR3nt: TGTGCCAGCAGCCTTGGAGGGGGCCGGGAGACTGAAGCTTTCTTT; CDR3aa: CASSLGGGRETEAFF
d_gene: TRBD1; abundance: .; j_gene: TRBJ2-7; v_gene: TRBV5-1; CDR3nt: TGCGCCAGCAGCTTGGGACAGGGGCTTTGGGGCGAGCAGTACTTC; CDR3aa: CASSLGQGLWGEQYF
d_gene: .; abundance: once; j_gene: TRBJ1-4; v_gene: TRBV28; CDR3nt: TGTGCCAGCAGTTTAGCAGGGATTAATGAAAAACTGTTTTTT; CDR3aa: CASSLAGINEKLFF
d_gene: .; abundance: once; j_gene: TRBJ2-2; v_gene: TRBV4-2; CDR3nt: TGTGCCAGCAGCCAAGAGCTAGCCGACACCGGGGAGCTGTTTTTT; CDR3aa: CASSQELADTGELFF
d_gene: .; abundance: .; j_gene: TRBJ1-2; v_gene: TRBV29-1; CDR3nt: TGCAGCGTATCGCAGGGGTATGGCTACACCTTC; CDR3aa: CSVSQGYGYTF
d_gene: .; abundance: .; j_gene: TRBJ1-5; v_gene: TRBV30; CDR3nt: TGTGCCTGGAGTTACAAGGGGAGCAATCAGCCCCAGCATTTT; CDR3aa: CAWSYKGSNQPQHF
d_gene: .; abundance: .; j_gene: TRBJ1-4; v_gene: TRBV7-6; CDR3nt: TGTGCCAGCAGCTTAGGACCTTCGGGGACAAATGAAAAACTGTTTTTT; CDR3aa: CASSLGPSGTNEKLFF
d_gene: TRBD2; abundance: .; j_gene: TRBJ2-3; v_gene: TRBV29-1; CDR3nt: TGCAGCGTTACTAAACTAGCGGCAGATACGCAGTATTTT; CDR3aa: CSVTKLAADTQYF
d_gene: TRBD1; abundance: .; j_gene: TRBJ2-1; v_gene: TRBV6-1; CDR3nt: TGTGCCAGCACCCCAACAGGGGGCTGGTACAATGAGCAGTTCTTC; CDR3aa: CASTPTGGWYNEQFF
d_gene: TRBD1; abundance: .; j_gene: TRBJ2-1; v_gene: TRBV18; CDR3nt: TGTGCCAGCTCATCTAAAGACAGGGTCTCCTACAATGAGCAGTTCTTC; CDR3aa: CASSSKDRVSYNEQFF
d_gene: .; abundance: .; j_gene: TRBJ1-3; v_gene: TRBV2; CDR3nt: TGTGCCAGCAGTGAAGACGGAGGCTCTGGAAACACCATATATTTT; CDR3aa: CASSEDGGSGNTIYF
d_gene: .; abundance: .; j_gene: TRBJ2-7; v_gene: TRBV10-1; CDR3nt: TGCGCCGCATCCTCAGGGATTCGTCCCTACGAGCAGTACTTC; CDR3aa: CAASSGIRPYEQYF
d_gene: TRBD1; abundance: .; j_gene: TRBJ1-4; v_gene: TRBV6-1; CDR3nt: TGTGCCAGCAGAGCCTCGGACAGGGTGGATGAAAAACTGTTTTTT; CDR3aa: CASRASDRVDEKLFF
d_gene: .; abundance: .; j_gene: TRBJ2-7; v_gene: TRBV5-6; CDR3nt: TGTGCCAGCAGCTTGGAGGCTAGCGAAACCTACGAGCAGTACTTC; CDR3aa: CASSLEASETYEQYF
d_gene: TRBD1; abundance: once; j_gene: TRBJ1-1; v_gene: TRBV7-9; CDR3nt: TGTGCCAGCAGCCAGGGACAGGGGCGCACTGAAGCTTTCTTT; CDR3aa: CASSQGQGRTEAFF
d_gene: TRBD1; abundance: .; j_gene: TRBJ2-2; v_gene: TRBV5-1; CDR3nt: TGCGCCAGCAGCTCGGACAGGGGGGCCGGGGAGCTGTTTTTT; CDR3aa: CASSSDRGAGELFF
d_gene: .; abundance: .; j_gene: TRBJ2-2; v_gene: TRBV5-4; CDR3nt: TGTGCCAGCAGCTCCGGAGGCAGGGGGGTGAACACCGGGGAGCTGTTTTTT; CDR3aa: CASSSGGRGVNTGELFF
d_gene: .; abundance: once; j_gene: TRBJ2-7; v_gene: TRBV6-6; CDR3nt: TGTGCCAGCACTAACCTGTTGGGCAGTAACGAGCAGTACTTC; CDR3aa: CASTNLLGSNEQYF
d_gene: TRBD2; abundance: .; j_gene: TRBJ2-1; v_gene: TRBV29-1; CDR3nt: TGCAGCGTAGAAAACCCCCTGGGAGGTAGCGGGGGGGCGCGGAATGAGCAGTTCTTC; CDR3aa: CSVENPLGGSGGARNEQFF
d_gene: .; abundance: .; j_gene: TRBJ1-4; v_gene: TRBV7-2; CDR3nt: TGTGCCAGCAGCTTAGCCGCTGTAGAACAGCCACGTAATGAAAAACTGTTTTTT; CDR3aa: CASSLAAVEQPRNEKLFF
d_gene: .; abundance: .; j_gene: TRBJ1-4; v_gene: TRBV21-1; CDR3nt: TGTGCCAGCAGCATGCAAGCAGGGTGCACTAATGAAAAACTGTTTTTT; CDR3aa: CASSMQAGCTNEKLFF
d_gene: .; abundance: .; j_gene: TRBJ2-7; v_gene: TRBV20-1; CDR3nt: TGCAGTGCAATAACAGCCTACGAGCAGTACTTC; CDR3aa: CSAITAYEQYF